A single sample gave rise to the 19 T cell receptor beta chains below, sequenced in a study of T cell responses to AZD1222 COVID-19 vaccine. The table came from immunoSEQ multiplex PCR; TCRdb's copy has only in-frame clones and leaves some out. The sample lists about 120,000 clones, approximately 92% occurring once. Sample: peripheral blood, taken 28 days after the second dose of the MenACWY control vaccine. The source of these receptors is an adult who received the MenACWY meningococcal vaccine as a control.

This chain links TRBV7-2 with TRBJ1-6; D is unclear. Trimming took off 4 bases at V and 7 bases at J, with 14 bases between the two ends. The germline V gene encodes CDR1 SGHTA and CDR2 FQGNSA. The length of the CDR3 is 15 residues. The CDR3: CASSSSFPANSPLHF. Here the CDR3 DNA reads TGTGCCAGCAGCTCCTCCTTCCCGGCGAATTCACCCCTCCACTTT.

This chain connects TRBV7-8 to TRBJ2-3, with D uncertain. Trimming took 3 bases from V and 2 from J, leaving 9 bases between them. CDR3 size: 14 residues. Germline CDR1 reads SGHVS; CDR2 reads FQNEAQ. The CDR3 DNA is TGTGCCAGCAGCTTTAGTAGTTACACAGATACGCAGTATTTT. It encodes CASSFSSYTDTQYF. Drawing the rest from reference TRBV7-8 and TRBJ2-3, the complete variable domain is GAGVSQSPRYKVAKRGQDVALRCDPISGHVSLFWYQQALGQGPEFLTYFQNEAQLDKSGLPSDRFFAERPEGSVSTLKIQRTQQEDSAVYLCASSFSSYTDTQYFGPGTRLTVL.

The table lists this clone with a few counts. The chain links TRBV13 to TRBJ2-1, with 9 bases lining up with TRBD1. This CDR3 comprises 14 residues. V shed 5 bases and J 5 bases; nucleotides not matched to a gene: 4. Germline assignment: CDR1 PRHDT and CDR2 FYEKMQ (reference sequence). CDR3 region: CASSLRTGDNEQFF. The CDR3 DNA is TGTGCCAGCAGCCTTCGGACAGGGGACAATGAGCAGTTCTTC.

The chain employs TRBV6-6 and TRBJ2-5, with 14 bases lining up with TRBD2. The CDR3 sequence is 16 residues long. The V gene's germline CDR1 is MNHNY and CDR2 SVGAGI (reference sequence). V shed 5 bases and J 1 base; nucleotides not matched to a gene: 3. CDR3 loop: CASSLGTSGSQETQYF. The CDR3 DNA follows: TGTGCCAGCAGTCTCGGGACTAGCGGGAGCCAAGAGACCCAGTACTTC.

This clone was seen only a few times. The rearrangement uses TRBV14 and TRBJ2-2; TRBD1 aligns across 10 bases. The CDR3 covers 17 residues. CDR1 is SGHDN, CDR2 FVKESK, per germline. V was clipped by 2 bases and J by 4 bases; unmatched bases: 7. The CDR3 here is CASSQTRQGARTGELFF. The CDR3 DNA follows: TGTGCCAGCAGCCAAACTCGACAGGGGGCGCGCACCGGGGAGCTGTTTTTT.

The chain recombines TRBV29-1 with TRBJ1-2; D uncertain. Germline CDR1 is SQVTM and CDR2 is ANQGSEA. The CDR3 sequence is 12 residues long. The germline V and J ends were trimmed by 2 bases and 0 bases, with 4 bases remaining between them. Written as DNA, the CDR3 is TGCAGCGTTGAAAGGACTAACTATGGCTACACCTTC. As protein: CSVERTNYGYTF.

This clone was seen once. The chain's CDR3 is CASSPRQGQETQYF. DNA for the CDR3: TGCGCCAGCAGCCCTAGACAGGGTCAAGAGACCCAGTACTTC. The chain employs TRBV5-1 and TRBJ2-5; 7 bases fit TRBD1. This CDR3 contains 14 residues. Germline V gene lookup returns CDR1 SGHRS and CDR2 YFSETQ. V trimming: 4 bases; J trimming: 2 bases; junction bases outside the gene matches: 5. The whole variable domain, filled in from reference TRBV5-1 and TRBJ2-5, reads KAGVTQTPRYLIKTRGQQVTLSCSPISGHRSVSWYQQTPGQGLQFLFEYFSETQRNKGNFPGRFSGRQFSNSRSEMNVSTLELGDSALYLCASSPRQGQETQYFGPGTRLLVL.

The V and J genes are TRBV28 and TRBJ2-7; TRBD1 might be the D (6 bases). Germline V gene data show CDR1 as MDHEN and CDR2 as SYDVKM. The CDR3 runs 14 residues. The germline V and J ends were trimmed by 5 bases and 10 bases, with 21 bases remaining between them. The CDR3: CASSPTRDTPNQYF. The CDR3 DNA is TGTGCCAGCAGTCCAACAAGGGACACCCCTAATCAGTACTTC.

This rearrangement joins TRBV7-3 to TRBJ1-6; D call uncertain. From germline, CDR1 is SGHTA and CDR2 FQGTGA. V was shortened by 3 bases and J by 1 base, with 7 bases between the two germline ends. The CDR3 extends over 15 amino acids. DNA for the CDR3: TGTGCCAGCAGCTTGGGCCCATCCTATAATTCACCCCTCCACTTT. This encodes CASSLGPSYNSPLHF.

The rearrangement uses TRBV5-4 and TRBJ2-2; 9 bases agree with TRBD2. Trimming took 4 bases from V and 5 from J; bases not matched to a gene: 9. The CDR3 has 16 amino acids. The V gene's germline CDR1 is SGHNT and CDR2 YYREEE (reference sequence). The CDR3 region has the DNA TGTGCCAGCAGCCCCAGGGGGGCGGGAGGGACCGGGGAGCTGTTTTTT. This encodes CASSPRGAGGTGELFF.

This clone was seen only a few times. The chain has TRBV13 and TRBJ1-1; D not resolved. Trimming left V 5 bases short and J 11 bases short, with 12 bases between. CDR1 and CDR2 (germline): PRHDT, FYEKMQ (reference sequence). There are 11 residues in the CDR3. As DNA, the CDR3 is TGTGCCAGCAGCCGAGGTAGGGAGGCTTTCTTT. This translates into CASSRGREAFF.

V is TRBV14 and J is TRBJ2-2; unclear D gene. The CDR3 spans 13 residues. Deletions cut 1 base from V and 4 bases from J, with 4 bases between. In germline, CDR1 is SGHDN, CDR2 FVKESK. For the CDR3, the DNA is TGTGCCAGCAGCCAAGGAAGCACCGGGGAGCTGTTTTTT. Its translation is CASSQGSTGELFF.

This clone has just a few counts. CDR3 in amino acids: CASSFTRVTEAFF. The CDR3 region has the DNA TGTGCCAGCAGCTTTACAAGGGTTACTGAAGCTTTCTTT. The chain has TRBV7-2 and TRBJ1-1; no reliable D call. CDR3 length equals 13 residues. CDR1 is SGHTA, CDR2 FQGNSA, per germline. V lost 3 bases to trimming and J lost 5 bases, with 10 bases between them.

The V and J genes are TRBV5-1 and TRBJ2-3, with TRBD1 matching 7 bases. The CDR3 consists of 16 residues. Germline V CDR1 and CDR2: SGHRS, YFSETQ. The V and J ends lost 2 bases and 4 bases, in that order; junction bases with no gene match: 10. The CDR3 nucleotides read TGCGCCAGCAGCTTCGCGGACGGACAGGTGGCAGATACGCAGTATTTT. This sequence encodes CASSFADGQVADTQYF.

The chain recombines TRBV23-1 with TRBJ2-2; a possible D gene is TRBD1 (5 bases). TRBV23-1 belongs to the ORF category, with a function that is uncertain. There are 14 residues in the CDR3. Trimming cost V 6 bases and J 3 bases, with 11 bases left between them. CDR3 in amino acids: CASSKGSDTGELFF. The CDR3 DNA follows: TGCGCCAGCAGCAAGGGGTCCGACACCGGGGAGCTGTTTTTT.

The chain links TRBV5-1 to TRBJ2-1; 15 bases fit TRBD2. This CDR3 contains 18 residues. The junction had 11 bases not matched to a gene; V was cut back by 4 bases and J by 6 bases. CDR1 and CDR2 from the germline V gene are SGHRS and YFSETQ. Written as DNA, the CDR3 is TGCGCCAGCAGCCGGGGGACTAGCGGGAGGACCTCCCGCAATGAGCAGTTCTTC. This sequence encodes CASSRGTSGRTSRNEQFF.

The CDR3 sequence is CASSPVRGVGQPQHF. DNA for the CDR3: TGTGCCAGCAGTCCCGTCCGGGGCGTAGGTCAGCCCCAGCATTTT. This chain connects TRBV6-5 to TRBJ1-5, with D possibly matching TRBD1 (5 bases). The germline V and J ends were trimmed by 5 bases and 6 bases, with 17 bases remaining between them. The length of the CDR3 is 15 residues. From germline, CDR1 is MNHEY and CDR2 SVGAGI.

The chain is built from TRBV6-5 and TRBJ1-2; D uncertain. Per the germline V gene, CDR1 is MNHEY and CDR2 is SVGAGI. The CDR3 is 15 amino acids. V was shortened by 0 bases and J by 4 bases, with 12 bases between the two germline ends. The CDR3 DNA reads as TGTGCCAGCAGTTACTCGGGCAAGGGCCCCTATGGCTACACCTTC. It codes for CASSYSGKGPYGYTF.

This chain links TRBV5-1 with TRBJ2-7; D is perhaps TRBD2 (7 bases). With 1 base removed from V and 2 bases from J, the gap between germline ends came to 13 bases. The germline gives CDR1 SGHRS, CDR2 YFSETQ. The CDR3 length is 15 residues. Written as DNA, the CDR3 is TGCGCCAGCAGCTTGCGGGGGGACAATGCCTACGAGCAGTACTTC. This gives the protein CASSLRGDNAYEQYF.